The table lists the clone carrying this T cell receptor beta chain with a few counts. The antigen remains undetermined. The V end was cut by 3 bases, the J end by 5 bases, with 13 bases between. The V gene's germline CDR1 is MGHRA and CDR2 YSYEKL. The CDR3 extends over 14 amino acids. Primers used in a second PCR of roughly 6 to 11 cycles were a sample-barcoded 5' primer and a J-beta primer mix. One entry per CDR3 protein, called by TCRdb with MiXCR from the 5' RACE reads. In the table there are approximately 780,000 distinct CDR3 sequences, 25% to 30% of which are singletons. This sample stems from a study of blood T cells in healthy people across ages. Findings and caveats of the study: Aged donors had fewer naive CD4+ cells and lower diversity than long-lived donors. Roughly linear declines in TCR beta diversity per million T cells occurred with age. Diversity figures based on one million T cells were deemed too low.

This sample also appeared in a second study, on T cells of mothers and their children. From that paper: An overlap that was slightly higher, though non-significant, was seen in related mother-child pairs versus unrelated pairs.

The origin of this receptor is a boy aged 10-17 years in good health. This sequence joins TRBV4-1 and TRBJ1-1; D not resolved. The sample taken for sequencing was blood. The CDR3 region has the DNA TGCGCCAGCAGCCATCCCGGGCGGGGAACTGAAGCTTTCTTT. Protein product: CASSHPGRGTEAFF.